These 22 T cell receptor beta chains came from one sample sequenced in a study of T cells in Graves' hyperthyroidism and ophthalmopathy. RNA transcripts were the template for amplifying TCR beta CDR3 regions. When the TCR CDR3 underwent first-round RT-PCR, the HTBI primer set was used. TCRdb recomputed calls from the multiplex PCR reads with MiXCR, one row per CDR3 protein. Of about 460,000 distinct CDR3 sequences listed, about 20% are singletons. The sample comprised blood. These TCRs come from a woman between 65 and 79 years old with Graves' ophthalmopathy.

This rearrangement joins TRBV7-2 to TRBJ1-1; D unclear. Trimming shortened V by 2 bases and J by 3 bases, and 10 bases separated the two germline ends. CDR1 is SGHTA, CDR2 FQGNSA, per germline. CDR3 length: 14 residues. CDR3 sequence: CASSLNHPYTEAFF. In nucleotides, the CDR3 is TGTGCCAGCAGCTTAAACCACCCATACACTGAAGCTTTCTTT. The variable domain in full, with the rest retrieved from reference TRBV7-2 and TRBJ1-1, is GAGVSQSPSNKVTEKGKDVELRCDPISGHTALYWYRQSLGQGLEFLIYFQGNSAPDKSGLPSDRFSAERTGGSVSTLTIQRTQQEDSAVYLCASSLNHPYTEAFFGQGTRLTVV.

This clonotype has just a few counts. This chain connects TRBV11-2 to TRBJ2-1, with TRBD1 matching over 12 bases. Per germline, CDR1 SGHAT and CDR2 FQNNGV. V lost 0 bases and J lost 9; bases outside the gene matches: 6. CDR3 length: 16 residues. As DNA, the CDR3 is TGTGCCAGCAGCTTAGAAGGGACAGGGGGCGCCGCTGAGCAGTTCTTC. As protein: CASSLEGTGGAAEQFF.

This clonotype was counted only a few times. The chain couples TRBV6-1 to TRBJ1-2; no clear D gene. Trimming shortened V by 1 base and J by 7 bases, and 13 bases separated the two germline ends. The CDR3 totals 14 residues. The germline CDR1 and CDR2 sequences are MNHNS and SASEGT. CDR3 loop: CASSEGALFSGYTF. CDR3 DNA: TGTGCCAGCAGTGAAGGTGCGCTTTTCAGTGGCTACACCTTC.

This clonotype was picked up a small number of times. The chain combines TRBV6-1 with TRBJ2-1; possibly TRBD1 for D (6 bases). V was shortened by 8 bases and J by 4 bases, with 21 bases between the two germline ends. Germline lookup yields CDR1 MNHNS and CDR2 SASEGT. This CDR3 contains 16 residues. The CDR3 DNA follows: TGTGCCAGCTCAAAGGGACAACGAAGCGATTACAATGAGCAGTTCTTC. It encodes CASSKGQRSDYNEQFF.

The rearrangement uses TRBV28 and TRBJ1-3, with a weak D call TRBD1 (6 bases). The CDR3 is 16 residues long. Trimming stripped 5 bases from V and 2 bases from J, with 16 bases between. Per the germline V gene, CDR1 is MDHEN and CDR2 is SYDVKM. In DNA form, the CDR3 reads TGTGCCAGCAGTCCTCTTAATAACAGGGCTGGAAACACCATATATTTT. Its protein is CASSPLNNRAGNTIYF.

V is TRBV30 and J is TRBJ1-2; the D is unclear. V lost 1 base and J 12 bases, leaving 18 bases between the germline ends. This CDR3 contains 13 residues. CDR1 and CDR2 from the germline V gene are GTSNPN and SVGIG (reference sequence). CDR3 DNA: TGTGCCTGGAGTGCCCCATCTGGGAGAGGCCACACCTTC. It is translated as CAWSAPSGRGHTF. The complete variable domain, with remaining parts taken from reference TRBV30 and TRBJ1-2, reads SQTIHQWPATLVQPVGSPLSLECTVEGTSNPNLYWYRQAAGRGLQLLFYSVGIGQISSEVPQNLSASRPQDRQFILSSKKLLLSDSGFYLCAWSAPSGRGHTFGSGTRLTVV.

This clonotype has at least ten counts. This chain joins TRBV12-3 or TRBV12-4 and TRBJ2-3; D may correspond to TRBD1 or TRBD2 (5 bases each). This CDR3 has 13 amino acids. V shed 11 bases and J shed 1 base, with 13 bases lying between them. Here the CDR3 DNA reads TGTGCCTGCTACAGAGGGGGCACAGATACGCAGTATTTT. It encodes CACYRGGTDTQYF.

This clonotype has at least ten counts. V gene TRBV6-1 combines with J gene TRBJ1-1; a weak D match, TRBD1 (6 bases). Trimming left V 8 bases short and J 3 bases short, with 10 bases between. Germline assignment: CDR1 MNHNS and CDR2 SASEGT. The CDR3 runs to 12 residues. The CDR3 reads CASQGWDTEAFF. CDR3 DNA: TGTGCCAGCCAGGGGTGGGACACTGAAGCTTTCTTT.

As for this clonotype: The CDR3 ends on some other residue instead of the conserved phenylalanine or tryptophan, so this is likely a read error. This chain uses TRBV7-2 with TRBJ1-2; D is perhaps TRBD1 (6 bases). CDR1 is SGHTA and CDR2 is FQGNSA in the germline V gene. This CDR3 is 14 amino acids long. The chain's CDR3 is CASSLSGGGYGYTL. CDR3 coding DNA: TGCGCCAGCAGCTTGAGTGGGGGCGGCTATGGCTACACCCTC.

The chain couples TRBV19 to TRBJ2-7, with D tentatively TRBD1 or TRBD2 (5 bases each). The ends were cut back, 5 bases at V and 6 bases at J, with 17 bases in the middle. The germline CDR1 and CDR2 sequences are LNHDA and SQIVND (reference sequence). This CDR3 spans 14 amino acids. CDR3 residues: CASSLGTFRGEQYF. In DNA form, the CDR3 reads TGTGCCAGTAGTCTCGGGACCTTTAGAGGCGAGCAGTACTTC. The full variable domain, in which reference TRBV19 and TRBJ2-7 provide the parts outside the CDR3, is DGGITQSPKYLFRKEGQNVTLSCEQNLNHDAMYWYRQDPGQGLRLIYYSQIVNDFQKGDIAEGYSVSREKKESFPLTVTSAQKNPTAFYLCASSLGTFRGEQYFGPGTRLTVT.

This clonotype was seen more than once but under ten times. V gene TRBV30 combines with J gene TRBJ2-3, with unresolved D. This CDR3 spans 14 amino acids. From germline, CDR1 is GTSNPN and CDR2 SVGIG (reference sequence). V shed 0 bases and J shed 2 bases, with 9 bases lying between them. CDR3 coding DNA: TGTGCCTGGAGTGTAAGTCTATTCACAGATACGCAGTATTTT. Amino acid sequence: CAWSVSLFTDTQYF.

This chain joins TRBV5-1 and TRBJ1-1; possibly TRBD1 for D (6 bases). The germline CDR1 and CDR2 sequences are SGHRS and YFSETQ. This CDR3 contains 16 residues. Trimming left V 4 bases short and J 1 base short, with 17 bases between. Written as DNA, the CDR3 is TGCGCCAGCAGCCCGGCCCACGGGGGCCGGAACACTGAAGCTTTCTTT. This codes for CASSPAHGGRNTEAFF.

V usage is TRBV4-3 and J usage is TRBJ2-7, with D maybe TRBD2 (7 bases). V was trimmed by 0 bases and J by 4 bases, leaving 10 bases between them. Per germline, CDR1 LGHNA and CDR2 YSLEER. The CDR3 runs 14 residues. CDR3 coding DNA: TGCGCCAGCAGCCAAGATCGGGGGGCTTACGAGCAGTACTTC. Translation gives CASSQDRGAYEQYF.

In its sample, this clonotype was seen many times. Its ends do not fully match the called genes, so a read error is possible. CDR3 region: CASREGPTSFHEQFF. The CDR3 nucleotides are TGTGCCAGCAGAGAAGGACCGACTAGTTTCCATGAGCAGTTCTTC. V gene TRBV2 combines with J gene TRBJ2-1, with D possibly TRBD2 on 6 matching bases. The CDR3 is 15 amino acids. Germline loops: CDR1 SNHLY, CDR2 FYNNEI.

The J gene is TRBJ2-1, the V gene TRBV28; TRBD2 agrees at 14 bases. The CDR3 runs 16 residues. Per germline, CDR1 MDHEN and CDR2 SYDVKM. After removal of 6 bases from V and 6 bases from J, the junction contained 7 bases not matched to a gene. The CDR3 loop is CASSPKTSGRANEQFF. The CDR3 DNA follows: TGTGCCAGCAGCCCCAAGACTAGCGGGAGGGCCAATGAGCAGTTCTTC.

This clonotype was observed many times. The CDR3 DNA sequence: TGTGCCAGTCGTCGTCACGACACCGGGGAGCTGTTTTTT. It translates to CASRRHDTGELFF. The rearrangement links TRBV12-3 or TRBV12-4 to TRBJ2-2, with no clear D. This CDR3 comprises 13 residues. V lost 9 bases, J lost 3 bases, and 11 bases lay in between.

The genes are TRBV6-1 and TRBJ2-1; 13 bases agree with TRBD2. This CDR3 region has 15 residues. The J segment lost 8 bases and the V segment lost 3 bases, leaving 4 bases of the junction unmatched. The germline V gene has CDR1 MNHNS and CDR2 SASEGT. Here the CDR3 DNA reads TGTGCCAGCAGTGACTCGACTAGCGGGAGGTATGAGCAGTTCTTC. As protein: CASSDSTSGRYEQFF.

This clonotype was detected ten times or more. The chain joins TRBV3-1 to TRBJ1-5, with D uncertain. V lost 2 bases to trimming and J lost 6 bases, with 11 bases between them. The CDR3 runs to 14 residues. Germline CDR1 reads LGHDT; CDR2 reads YNNKEL (reference sequence). CDR3 nucleotide sequence: TGTGCCAGCAGCCAACATGGGCGGGGTCAGCCCCAGCATTTT. Protein: CASSQHGRGQPQHF.

This clonotype has only a few counts. V usage is TRBV7-2 and J usage is TRBJ1-6; 10 nucleotides match TRBD1. CDR3 length: 14 residues. The germline CDR1 and CDR2 sequences are SGHTA and FQGNSA. V gave up 5 bases and J gave up 10 bases; unmatched junction bases: 5. The DNA of the CDR3 is TGTGCCAGCAGCCCGGGACAGGGGAGATCACCCCTCCACTTT. Translated, it gives CASSPGQGRSPLHF.

This clonotype was found a few times. V and J are TRBV19 and TRBJ2-7; possibly TRBD2 for D (6 bases). Per the germline V gene, CDR1 is LNHDA and CDR2 is SQIVND (reference sequence). V shed 7 bases and J shed 3 bases, with 16 bases lying between them. This CDR3 contains 14 residues. CDR3 loop: CASKRAAGHYEQYF. The CDR3 nucleotides read TGTGCCAGTAAAAGGGCAGCGGGTCACTACGAGCAGTACTTC.

In its sample, this clonotype was seen a few times. V usage is TRBV7-2 and J usage is TRBJ2-7; perhaps TRBD2 as D (6 bases). This CDR3 has 17 residues. The V gene lost 4 bases and the J gene lost 4 bases, with 23 bases spanning the gap. The germline V gene encodes CDR1 SGHTA and CDR2 FQGNSA. CDR3 DNA: TGTGCCAGCAGCTCCCGAAGGGGTGGGGGGAGTATGTACGAGCAGTACTTC. Amino acid sequence: CASSSRRGGGSMYEQYF. The variable domain in full, completed from reference TRBV7-2 and TRBJ2-7, reads GAGVSQSPSNKVTEKGKDVELRCDPISGHTALYWYRQSLGQGLEFLIYFQGNSAPDKSGLPSDRFSAERTGGSVSTLTIQRTQQEDSAVYLCASSSRRGGGSMYEQYFGPGTRLTVT.

The chain recombines TRBV18 with TRBJ1-4; D gene uncertain. Germline V gives CDR1 KGHSH, CDR2 LQKENI. The CDR3 consists of 13 residues. Trimming took off 5 bases at V and 3 bases at J, with 7 bases between the two ends. CDR3 amino acids: CASSSLANEKLFF. DNA of the CDR3: TGTGCCAGCTCATCATTAGCTAATGAAAAACTGTTTTTT.